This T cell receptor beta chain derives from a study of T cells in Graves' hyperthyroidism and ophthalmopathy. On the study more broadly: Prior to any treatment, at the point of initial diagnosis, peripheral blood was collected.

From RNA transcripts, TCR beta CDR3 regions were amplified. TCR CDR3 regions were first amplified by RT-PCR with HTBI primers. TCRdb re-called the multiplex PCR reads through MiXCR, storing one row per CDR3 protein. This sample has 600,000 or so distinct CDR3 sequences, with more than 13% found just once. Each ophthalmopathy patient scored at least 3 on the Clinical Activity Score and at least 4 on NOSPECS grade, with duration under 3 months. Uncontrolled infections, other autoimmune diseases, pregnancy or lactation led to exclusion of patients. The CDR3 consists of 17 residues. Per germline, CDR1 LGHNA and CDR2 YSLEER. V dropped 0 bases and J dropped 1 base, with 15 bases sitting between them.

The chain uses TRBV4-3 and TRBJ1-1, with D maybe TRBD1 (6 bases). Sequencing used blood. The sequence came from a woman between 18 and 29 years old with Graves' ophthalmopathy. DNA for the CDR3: TGCGCCAGCAGCCAAGAGGCCGGGGGGGGACAGAACACTGAAGCTTTCTTT. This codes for CASSQEAGGGQNTEAFF.